These 26 T cell receptor beta chains came from one sample sequenced in a study of T cell responses to AZD1222 COVID-19 vaccine (dated by TCRdb to about 2021). Receptors were amplified or captured by the immunoSEQ multiplex PCR assay. Not all clones reach the TCRdb copy of this immuneACCESS table, which keeps in-frame sequences only. Checked studies attribute under half of the gap to unresolved V genes and leave the rest unexplained. This sample is represented by fewer than 140,000 clones; roughly 90% of them were singletons. Jointly, the top ten make up about 5.4% of the sample. In light of the paper, this sample's time point label describes: baseline before first vaccination. Sequencing was performed on peripheral blood, taken on day 0 of AZD1222 vaccination. Source of these receptors: an adult in good health.

The chain combines TRBV4-3 with TRBJ1-2; D is perhaps TRBD1 (6 bases). This CDR3 has 14 amino acids. Trimming took off 4 bases at V and 4 bases at J, with 13 bases between the two ends. Germline V gene data show CDR1 as LGHNA and CDR2 as YSLEER. Written as DNA, the CDR3 is TGCGCCAGCAGCCCGACGGGGGGCTTCTATGGCTACACCTTC. This codes for CASSPTGGFYGYTF.

In nucleotides, the CDR3 is TGTGCCAGCAGTCAGAGTGGAGATACGCAGTATTTT. Protein: CASSQSGDTQYF. The chain employs TRBV27 and TRBJ2-3; D is undetermined. V was pared by 5 bases and J by 5 bases, with 8 bases between. Germline values: CDR1 MNHEY, CDR2 SMNVEV (reference sequence). The CDR3 is 12 residues long.

This clone was observed a single time. This chain links TRBV6-6 with TRBJ1-3; the D gene is possibly TRBD1 (5 bases). Trimming stripped 2 bases from V and 0 bases from J, with 11 bases between. CDR3 length equals 16 residues. Germline V lookup: CDR1 MNHNY, CDR2 SVGAGI (reference sequence). Written as DNA, the CDR3 is TGTGCCAGCAGTTACGGGCAGGACAACTCTGGAAACACCATATATTTT. As protein: CASSYGQDNSGNTIYF.

This chain links TRBV6-2 or TRBV6-3 with TRBJ1-5, with a possible D match to TRBD1 (6 bases). Trimming took 6 bases from V and 3 from J, leaving 12 bases between them. CDR1 and CDR2 from the germline V gene are MNHEY and SVGEGT. This CDR3 contains 14 residues. CDR3 nucleotides: TGTGCCAGCAGCCGAGGACAGTCCAATCAGCCCCAGCATTTT. It codes for CASSRGQSNQPQHF.

The chain uses TRBV18 and TRBJ2-7; 12 nucleotides line up with TRBD1. The CDR3 covers 17 residues. CDR1 is KGHSH and CDR2 is LQKENI in the germline V gene. V gave up 4 bases and J gave up 3 bases; unmatched junction bases: 10. The DNA for the CDR3 is TGTGCCAGCTCACGTCTGGGGGACAGGGGGCTCTACTACGAGCAGTACTTC. This translates into CASSRLGDRGLYYEQYF.

The V and J genes are TRBV28 and TRBJ1-6, with D perhaps TRBD1 (5 bases). This CDR3 is built from 15 residues. Germline CDR1 reads MDHEN; CDR2 reads SYDVKM. The V gene lost 2 bases and the J gene lost 10 bases, with 15 bases spanning the gap. CDR3 bases: TGTGCCAGCAGTTTAGGGTGGCAGGGAGGCTCACCCCTCCACTTT. Protein sequence: CASSLGWQGGSPLHF.

The chain joins TRBV19 to TRBJ1-1, with 8 bases lining up with TRBD1. CDR1 is LNHDA, CDR2 SQIVND, per germline (reference sequence). This CDR3 contains 15 residues. V lost 7 bases to trimming and J lost 4 bases; unmatched junction nucleotides: 11. The CDR3 nucleotides are TGTGCCAGTACCCCGGCGGCCAGGGGGCTCACTGAAGCTTTCTTT. Amino acids: CASTPAARGLTEAFF.

This sequence joins TRBV10-2 and TRBJ2-1; D uncertain. The ends were cut back, 6 bases at V and 3 bases at J, with 12 bases in the middle. Germline CDR1 WSHSY, CDR2 SAAADI. The CDR3 runs to 14 residues. CDR3 nucleotide sequence: TGCGCCAGCAGGCGCCCTACGAACTACAATGAGCAGTTCTTC. It codes for CASRRPTNYNEQFF.

The chain is built from TRBV13 and TRBJ1-1; D not certain. The V gene lost 2 bases and the J gene lost 0 bases, with 4 bases spanning the gap. The CDR3 spans 13 residues. CDR1 PRHDT and CDR2 FYEKMQ come from the germline V gene (reference sequence). The chain's CDR3 is CASSLSLNTEAFF. For the CDR3, the DNA is TGTGCCAGCAGCTTAAGCCTGAACACTGAAGCTTTCTTT.

The genes are TRBV12-3 or TRBV12-4 and TRBJ1-3; no clear D. V was shortened by 1 base and J by 7 bases, with 5 bases between the two germline ends. The CDR3 covers 12 residues. The CDR3 spells CASSLGENTIYF. In DNA, the CDR3 is TGTGCCAGCAGTTTAGGGGAGAACACCATATATTTT.

CDR3 region: CASSLGDRYNQPQHF. CDR3 nucleotide sequence: TGTGCCAGCAGCTTAGGGGACAGGTACAATCAGCCCCAGCATTTT. J is TRBJ1-5 and V is TRBV7-8, with 8 bases lining up with TRBD1. Looked up from germline, CDR1 is SGHVS and CDR2 is FQNEAQ. This CDR3 spans 15 amino acids. The V and J ends lost 1 base and 3 bases, in that order; junction bases with no gene match: 2.

This clone is a singleton in its sample. V is TRBV6-2 or TRBV6-3 and J is TRBJ2-7; 12 bases align to TRBD2. Germline CDR1 reads MNHEY; CDR2 reads SVGEGT. The CDR3 contains 17 residues. The junction had 11 bases not matched to a gene; V was cut back by 2 bases and J by 6 bases. The CDR3 spells CASSYGLAGKILGEQYF. CDR3 in DNA: TGTGCCAGCAGTTACGGACTAGCGGGAAAAATCTTAGGCGAGCAGTACTTC.

This rearrangement joins TRBV10-3 to TRBJ2-1; 14 positions agree with TRBD2. V lost 10 bases to trimming and J lost 9 bases; unmatched junction nucleotides: 5. CDR1 and CDR2 from the germline V gene are ENHRY and SYGVKD. The CDR3 consists of 13 residues. This CDR3 is CATGLAGVAEQFF. The CDR3 coding sequence is TGTGCCACGGGACTAGCGGGAGTGGCTGAGCAGTTCTTC.

Concerning this clone: The CDR3 end shows no conserved phenylalanine or tryptophan, and so a read error is likely. Because the CDR3's place on the DNA is in doubt, the DNA is left out and the CDR3 is given as listed by TCRdb. The chain links TRBV21-1 to TRBJ2-7; the table's D call of TRBD2 was not tested on the DNA. TRBV21-1 is a listed pseudogene. The CDR3 length is 11 residues, termini included. CDR3: CASSPRGSGAL.

This clone appeared a few times. V usage is TRBV7-9 and J usage is TRBJ1-1; D ambiguous. V shed 3 bases and J shed 4 bases, with 6 bases lying between them. This CDR3 spans 12 amino acids. CDR1 is SEHNR and CDR2 is FQNEAQ in the germline V gene (reference sequence). As DNA, the CDR3 is TGTGCCAGCAGCTTTGAAATCACTGAAGCTTTCTTT. It translates to CASSFEITEAFF. Complete variable domain (other parts from reference TRBV7-9 and TRBJ1-1): DTGVSQNPRHKITKRGQNVTFRCDPISEHNRLYWYRQTLGQGPEFLTYFQNEAQLEKSRLLSDRFSAERPKGSFSTLEIQRTEQGDSAMYLCASSFEITEAFFGQGTRLTVV.

This chain links TRBV11-1 with TRBJ2-7, with D hard to call. The V end lost 5 bases, the J end lost 2 bases, and 13 bases lay between the germline ends. The CDR3 is 14 residues long. CDR1 SGHAT and CDR2 FQDESV come from the germline V gene (reference sequence). The CDR3 coding sequence is TGTGCCAGCAGCCCCGGGCCTTTCCCCTACGAGCAGTACTTC. Amino acid sequence: CASSPGPFPYEQYF.

The chain joins TRBV15 to TRBJ2-6; TRBD2 aligns across 13 bases. Germline V lookup: CDR1 LNHNV, CDR2 YYDKDF (reference sequence). After removal of 2 bases from V and 1 base from J, the junction contained 8 bases not matched to a gene. The CDR3 runs to 20 residues. In DNA, the CDR3 is TGTGCCACCAGCAGACCAAGGACTAGCGGGAGTAAGTCTGGGGCCAACGTCCTGACTTTC. Amino acid sequence: CATSRPRTSGSKSGANVLTF.

The V and J genes are TRBV2 and TRBJ2-1; D remains unclear. CDR3 length equals 12 residues. The germline V and J ends were trimmed by 3 bases and 10 bases, with 10 bases remaining between them. Germline CDR1 SNHLY, CDR2 FYNNEI. DNA for the CDR3: TGTGCCAGCAGTGATCCCGGACGGGAGCAGTTCTTC. This codes for CASSDPGREQFF.

This clone has a handful of counts. CDR3: CASSDGGGTEAFF. Here the CDR3 DNA reads TGTGCCAGCAGTGACGGTGGCGGCACTGAAGCTTTCTTT. This chain connects TRBV6-2 or TRBV6-3 to TRBJ1-1; D remains ambiguous. This CDR3 comprises 13 residues. Deletions cut 5 bases from V and 4 bases from J, with 11 bases between. The germline CDR1 and CDR2 sequences are MNHEY and SVGEGT.

This chain uses TRBV7-2 with TRBJ2-7, with D maybe TRBD2 (6 bases). There are 13 residues in the CDR3. V was shortened by 5 bases and J by 6 bases, with 14 bases between the two germline ends. Germline CDR1 SGHTA, CDR2 FQGNSA. DNA of the CDR3: TGTGCCAGCAGCCGAACCCCGGGGGTCGAGCAGTACTTC. Its translation is CASSRTPGVEQYF.

A single count supports this clone. The chain uses TRBV5-4 and TRBJ1-2; no clear D. Germline V gene data show CDR1 as SGHNT and CDR2 as YYREEE (reference sequence). Deletions cut 2 bases from V and 2 bases from J, with 7 bases between. The CDR3 totals 13 residues. This chain's CDR3 is CASSFAGNYGYTF. As DNA, the CDR3 is TGTGCCAGCAGCTTCGCGGGGAACTATGGCTACACCTTC.

The chain combines TRBV3-1 (or the pseudogene TRBV3-2) with TRBJ1-4; 12 bases are shared with TRBD1. J gave up 8 bases and V 4 bases, and 14 bases lay outside the gene matches. Per germline, CDR1 LGHDT and CDR2 YNNKEL (reference sequence). The CDR3 is 18 amino acids. This chain's CDR3 is CASSRGSGTGGAGEKLFF. The CDR3 DNA reads TGTGCCAGCAGCCGCGGATCAGGGACAGGGGGCGCGGGGGAAAAACTGTTTTTT.

The chain couples TRBV4-3 to TRBJ2-7, with D perhaps assigned TRBD1 or TRBD2 (5 bases each). The CDR3 covers 15 residues. Trimming shortened V by 0 bases and J by 5 bases, and 14 bases separated the two germline ends. Per the germline V gene, CDR1 is LGHNA and CDR2 is YSLEER. For the CDR3, the DNA is TGCGCCAGCAGCCAAGAGCAGGGCCCCGGGGACGAGCAGTACTTC. Translation gives CASSQEQGPGDEQYF.

This chain joins TRBV6-5 and TRBJ2-5; 7 nucleotides line up with TRBD2. From germline, CDR1 is MNHEY and CDR2 SVGAGI. V shed 5 bases, J shed 5 bases, and the junction held 11 bases outside the gene matches. The CDR3 spans 15 residues. CDR3 DNA sequence: TGTGCCAGCAGTAGGAGCTGGGGGGGATGGGAGACCCAGTACTTC. Protein: CASSRSWGGWETQYF.

This clone has only one observation. V usage is TRBV6-6 and J usage is TRBJ1-4, with D possibly TRBD1 on 6 matching bases. The CDR3 has 17 amino acids. Looked up from germline, CDR1 is MNHNY and CDR2 is SVGAGI (reference sequence). V lost 5 bases, J lost 0 bases, and 16 bases lay in between. Written as DNA, the CDR3 is TGTGCCAGCAGTCGTAACCCACAGGGTGCAACTAATGAAAAACTGTTTTTT. Its translation: CASSRNPQGATNEKLFF.

This clone has a handful of counts. The V and J genes are TRBV4-2 and TRBJ2-1; 9 bases agree with TRBD2. CDR1 is LGHNA and CDR2 is YNFKEQ in the germline V gene. V was clipped by 0 bases and J by 1 base; unmatched bases: 4. The CDR3 has 17 amino acids. CDR3 in amino acids: CASSQDILAGSYNEQFF. CDR3 sequence (DNA): TGTGCCAGCAGCCAAGATATCCTAGCGGGATCCTACAATGAGCAGTTCTTC.